This T cell receptor (beta chain) originates from a study of beta chain features in type 1 diabetes. Reverse transcription of all isolated RNA meant that expressed TCRB transcripts were sequenced. The table came from immunoSEQ multiplex PCR; TCRdb's copy has only in-frame clones and leaves some out. The sample carries roughly 250,000 clones, 68% recorded once. Notes on the study in general: Fewer junction insertions and more nucleotide deletions appeared in type 1 diabetes patients. Possible PCR preference for shorter templates applied equally to patients and controls.

A note on this clone: Its cognate antigen is unknown.

V was clipped by 0 bases and J by 4 bases, with 7 bases between them. The CDR3 is made up of 14 amino acids. Germline V gives CDR1 SGDLS, CDR2 YYNGEE. Sequences were obtained from naive CD4+ T cells from blood. The receptor's source is a man in his thirties or forties in good health. The V call is TRBV9, the J call TRBJ1-4; D is uncertain. This chain's CDR3 is CASSVGGLNEKLFF. CDR3 in DNA: TGTGCCAGCAGCGTAGGCGGACTTAATGAAAAACTGTTTTTT.